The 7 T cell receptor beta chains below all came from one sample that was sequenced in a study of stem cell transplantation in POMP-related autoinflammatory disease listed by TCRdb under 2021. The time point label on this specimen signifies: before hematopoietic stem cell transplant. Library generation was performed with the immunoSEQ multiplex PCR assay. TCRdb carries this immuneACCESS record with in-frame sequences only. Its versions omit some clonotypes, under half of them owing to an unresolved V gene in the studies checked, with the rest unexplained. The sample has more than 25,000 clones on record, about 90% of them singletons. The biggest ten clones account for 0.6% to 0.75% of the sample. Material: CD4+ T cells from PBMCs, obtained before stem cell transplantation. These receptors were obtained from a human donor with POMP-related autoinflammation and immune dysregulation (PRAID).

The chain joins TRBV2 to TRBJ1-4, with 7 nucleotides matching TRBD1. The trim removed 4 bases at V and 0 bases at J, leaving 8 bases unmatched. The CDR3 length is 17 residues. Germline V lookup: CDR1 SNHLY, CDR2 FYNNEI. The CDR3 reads CASSVRDRLATNEKLFF. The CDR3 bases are TGTGCCAGCAGTGTTCGGGACAGACTTGCAACTAATGAAAAACTGTTTTTT.

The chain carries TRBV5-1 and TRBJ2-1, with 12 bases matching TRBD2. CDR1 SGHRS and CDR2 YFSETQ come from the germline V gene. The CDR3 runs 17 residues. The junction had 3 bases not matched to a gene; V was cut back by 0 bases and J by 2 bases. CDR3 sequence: CASSLEASGGAYNEQFF. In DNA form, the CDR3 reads TGCGCCAGCAGCTTGGAGGCTAGCGGGGGGGCCTACAATGAGCAGTTCTTC.

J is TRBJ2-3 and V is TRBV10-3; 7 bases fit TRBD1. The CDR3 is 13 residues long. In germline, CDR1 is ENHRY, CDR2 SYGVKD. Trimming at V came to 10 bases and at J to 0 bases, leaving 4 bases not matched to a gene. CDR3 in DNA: TGTGCCAGTACAGGGGCTAGCACAGATACGCAGTATTTT. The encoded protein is CASTGASTDTQYF.

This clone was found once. As DNA, the CDR3 is TGTGCCAGCAGTTTGACAGGGTTACGGCAGCCCCAGCATTTT. This gives the protein CASSLTGLRQPQHF. This rearrangement joins TRBV28 to TRBJ1-5, with TRBD1 matching 7 bases. CDR3 length equals 14 residues. Trimming removed 3 bases from V and 7 bases from J; junction bases left unmatched: 6. Germline V gene data show CDR1 as MDHEN and CDR2 as SYDVKM.

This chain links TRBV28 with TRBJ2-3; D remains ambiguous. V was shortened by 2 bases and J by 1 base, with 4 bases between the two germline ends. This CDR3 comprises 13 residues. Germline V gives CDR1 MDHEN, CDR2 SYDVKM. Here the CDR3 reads CASSLAGTDTQYF. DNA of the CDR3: TGTGCCAGCAGTTTAGCGGGCACAGATACGCAGTATTTT.

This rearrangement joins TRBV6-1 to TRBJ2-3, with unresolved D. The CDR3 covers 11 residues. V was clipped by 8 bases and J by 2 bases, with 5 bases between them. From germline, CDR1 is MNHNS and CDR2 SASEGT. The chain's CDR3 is CASGNTDTQYF. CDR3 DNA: TGTGCCAGCGGGAACACAGATACGCAGTATTTT.

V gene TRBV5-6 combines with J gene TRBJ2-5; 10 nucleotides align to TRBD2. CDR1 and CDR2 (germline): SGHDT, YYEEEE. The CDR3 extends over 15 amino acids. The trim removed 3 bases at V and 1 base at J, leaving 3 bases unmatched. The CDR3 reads CASSSSGGAQETQYF. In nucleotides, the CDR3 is TGTGCCAGCAGCTCCAGCGGGGGGGCCCAAGAGACCCAGTACTTC.